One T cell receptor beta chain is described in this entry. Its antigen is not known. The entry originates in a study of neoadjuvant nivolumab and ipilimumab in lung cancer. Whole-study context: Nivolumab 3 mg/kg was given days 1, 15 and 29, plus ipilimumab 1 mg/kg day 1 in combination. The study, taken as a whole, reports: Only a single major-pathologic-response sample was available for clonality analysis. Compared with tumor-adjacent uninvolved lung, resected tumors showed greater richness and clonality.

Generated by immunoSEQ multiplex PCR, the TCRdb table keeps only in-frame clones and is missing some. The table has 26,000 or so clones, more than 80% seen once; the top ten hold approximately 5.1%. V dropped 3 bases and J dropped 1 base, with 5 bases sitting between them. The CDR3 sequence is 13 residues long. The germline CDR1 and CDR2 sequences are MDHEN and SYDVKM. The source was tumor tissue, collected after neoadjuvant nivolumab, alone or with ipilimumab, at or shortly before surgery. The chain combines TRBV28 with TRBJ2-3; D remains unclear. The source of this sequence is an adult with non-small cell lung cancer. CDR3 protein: CASSLGGTDTQYF. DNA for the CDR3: TGTGCCAGCAGTTTGGGCGGCACAGATACGCAGTATTTT.